The clone carrying this T cell receptor beta chain has a count of ten or more. Germline trimming cut 5 bases from V and 1 base from J; bases unmatched to any gene: 7. The germline V gene has CDR1 SEHNR and CDR2 FQNEAQ (reference sequence). The CDR3 sequence is 15 residues long. Investigators profiled TCR beta VDJ and CDR3 from genomic DNA template. In TCRdb, the reads were re-called with MiXCR into one record per CDR3 protein. The repertoire has 98,000 or so distinct CDR3 sequences, about half of them found once; the top ten carry around 32%. The data originate from a study of CD8+CD57+ T cells in acquired aplastic anemia. The overall study: When averaged, DNA from sorted CD4+ and CD8+ cells came to 3 to 4 ug.

The source is a human donor in good health, serving as a control. V gene TRBV7-9 combines with J gene TRBJ1-2; 7 nucleotides agree with TRBD1. The sequenced material came from sorted CD4+, CD8+, or CD8+CD57+ T cells (not recorded which) from PBMCs. The CDR3 region is CASSRWTGDNYGYTF. The DNA for the CDR3 is TGTGCCAGCAGCCGTTGGACAGGAGATAACTATGGCTACACCTTC. Based on the CDR3 plus reference TRBV7-9 and TRBJ1-2, the full variable domain is DTGVSQNPRHKITKRGQNVTFRCDPISEHNRLYWYRQTLGQGPEFLTYFQNEAQLEKSRLLSDRFSAERPKGSFSTLEIQRTEQGDSAMYLCASSRWTGDNYGYTFGSGTRLTVV.